The 28 T cell receptor beta chains below all came from one sample that was sequenced in a study of blood T cell repertoires in COVID-19. Libraries were prepared by immunoSEQ multiplex PCR; TCRdb keeps only in-frame clonotypes and omits some of them. The sample lists 49,000 or so clones; over 75% were seen once. Sequencing was performed on peripheral blood. The receptors here all came from an elderly woman with COVID-19, enrolled during active disease.

This rearrangement joins TRBV29-1 to TRBJ1-1; 12 nucleotides agree with TRBD1. The germline gives CDR1 SQVTM, CDR2 ANQGSEA. This CDR3 contains 13 residues. Trimming took 3 bases from V and 7 from J; bases not matched to a gene: 3. This chain's CDR3 is CSVEGQGAGEAFF. As DNA, the CDR3 is TGCAGCGTTGAGGGACAGGGGGCTGGTGAAGCTTTCTTT. Together with reference TRBV29-1 and TRBJ1-1, the CDR3 gives the full variable domain: SAVISQKPSRDICQRGTSLTIQCQVDSQVTMMFWYRQQPGQSLTLIATANQGSEATYESGFVIDKFPISRPNLTFSTLTVSNMSPEDSSIYLCSVEGQGAGEAFFGQGTRLTVV.

The chain combines TRBV7-3 with TRBJ1-6; 7 positions match TRBD1. The CDR3 is 15 amino acids. V gave up 4 bases and J gave up 6 bases; unmatched junction bases: 6. CDR1 is SGHTA and CDR2 is FQGTGA in the germline V gene. CDR3 amino acids: CASSSNRGPNSPLHF. CDR3 nucleotide sequence: TGTGCCAGCAGCTCAAACAGGGGCCCTAATTCACCCCTCCACTTT.

This clone was observed once. The V gene is TRBV3-1 (or the pseudogene TRBV3-2), the J gene TRBJ2-5; tentative D call: TRBD1 (6 bases). CDR1 and CDR2 (germline): LGHDT, YNNKEL (reference sequence). This CDR3 is 15 amino acids long. V lost 5 bases to trimming and J lost 5 bases, with 18 bases between them. Written as DNA, the CDR3 is TGTGCCAGCAGCGATACAGGGAGACTTGAGGAGACCCAGTACTTC. It translates to CASSDTGRLEETQYF.

This clone was counted a few times. The J gene is TRBJ1-2, the V gene TRBV28; the D is unclear. The V end lost 8 bases, the J end lost 2 bases, and 9 bases lay between the germline ends. Germline CDR1 MDHEN, CDR2 SYDVKM. This CDR3 contains 12 residues. CDR3 loop: CASQTVNYGYTF. The CDR3 DNA sequence: TGTGCCAGCCAGACTGTGAACTATGGCTACACCTTC.

The J gene is TRBJ2-2, the V gene TRBV9; 9 bases fit TRBD1. The CDR3 is 19 residues long. Germline V gene lookup returns CDR1 SGDLS and CDR2 YYNGEE. The V gene end was trimmed by 2 bases and the J gene end by 6 bases; junction bases not matched to a gene: 17. CDR3 DNA sequence: TGTGCCAGCAGCGTCCTCCCCGGTGGGGGACAGGGTGGGGCCGGGGAGCTGTTTTTT. Its protein product is CASSVLPGGGQGGAGELFF.

V and J are TRBV24-1 and TRBJ2-5, with 11 bases aligning to TRBD2. V lost 5 bases, J lost 0 bases, and 7 bases stayed unmatched. The CDR3 has 17 residues. In germline, CDR1 is KGHDR, CDR2 SFDVKD. The CDR3 loop is CATSVGTSGRYQETQYF. CDR3 sequence (DNA): TGTGCCACCAGTGTCGGGACTAGCGGACGGTACCAAGAGACCCAGTACTTC.

The chain is built from TRBV5-1 and TRBJ2-5; D is possibly TRBD1 (6 bases). The germline gives CDR1 SGHRS, CDR2 YFSETQ. The CDR3 totals 15 residues. The V end was cut by 0 bases, the J end by 4 bases, with 13 bases between. The DNA for the CDR3 is TGCGCCAGCAGCTTGGGTTTCGGACAGCGAGAGACCCAGTACTTC. Protein: CASSLGFGQRETQYF.

The rearrangement links TRBV27 to TRBJ2-2, with 7 bases lining up with TRBD1. This CDR3 has 15 amino acids. V was pared by 6 bases and J by 2 bases, with 6 bases of the junction left unmatched. From germline, CDR1 is MNHEY and CDR2 SMNVEV (reference sequence). In DNA form, the CDR3 reads TGTGCCAGCAGATCCGGGACAGTTAACACCGGGGAGCTGTTTTTT. It translates to CASRSGTVNTGELFF.

The V and J genes are TRBV20-1 and TRBJ1-3; TRBD1 matches at 8 bases. The V gene's germline CDR1 is DFQATT and CDR2 SNEGSKA (reference sequence). Losses at the gene ends were 6 bases for V and 2 bases for J; bases not matched to a gene: 9. The CDR3 extends over 15 amino acids. CDR3 sequence (DNA): TGCAGTGCAAGTGGGACAGGAATGGCTGGAAACACCATATATTTT. This gives the protein CSASGTGMAGNTIYF.

CDR3 region: CASSLGLAGREQFF. CDR3 in DNA: TGTGCCAGCAGTTTGGGACTAGCGGGACGTGAGCAGTTCTTC. The rearrangement joins TRBV28 to TRBJ2-1, with 13 bases matching TRBD2. The germline V gene has CDR1 MDHEN and CDR2 SYDVKM. CDR3 length equals 14 residues. J was trimmed by 9 bases and V by 3 bases; bases with no gene match: 2.

The chain employs TRBV14 and TRBJ2-1; TRBD1 is a possible D gene (5 bases). The germline gives CDR1 SGHDN, CDR2 FVKESK. The CDR3 extends over 15 amino acids. V lost 3 bases and J lost 5, with 14 bases in between. The CDR3 DNA sequence: TGTGCCAGCAGCCAGGCCACAGGTTGGCACAATGAGCAGTTCTTC. Its translation is CASSQATGWHNEQFF.

The genes are TRBV3-1 (or the pseudogene TRBV3-2) and TRBJ2-5, with TRBD2 as a possible D gene (6 bases). Per germline, CDR1 LGHDT and CDR2 YNNKEL (reference sequence). The CDR3 runs 15 residues. Deletions cut 1 base from V and 4 bases from J, with 13 bases between. The CDR3 is CASSQGLVGGETQYF. The CDR3 coding sequence is TGTGCCAGCAGCCAAGGACTAGTAGGCGGAGAGACCCAGTACTTC.

The chain recombines TRBV5-6 with TRBJ2-7; the match to TRBD1 covers 8 bases. Germline CDR1 and CDR2: SGHDT and YYEEEE. CDR3 length: 14 residues. V lost 5 bases to trimming and J lost 2 bases; unmatched junction nucleotides: 6. The CDR3 DNA is TGTGCCAGCAGTTCTGACAGGGGCGCCTACGAGCAGTACTTC. Amino acids: CASSSDRGAYEQYF.

This rearrangement joins TRBV28 to TRBJ2-7; 14 nucleotides line up with TRBD2. Germline trimming cut 5 bases from V and 5 bases from J; bases unmatched to any gene: 5. Germline values: CDR1 MDHEN, CDR2 SYDVKM. CDR3 length: 15 residues. As DNA, the CDR3 is TGTGCCAGCAGTCCCCCGGGACTAGCGGGAGACGAGCAGTACTTC. Encoded protein: CASSPPGLAGDEQYF.

This chain links TRBV18 with TRBJ2-7; 9 bases map to TRBD1. Germline V gene data show CDR1 as KGHSH and CDR2 as LQKENI. The ends lost 3 bases at V and 2 bases at J; junction bases unmatched: 5. This CDR3 region has 15 residues. The CDR3 loop is CASSPGTGFTYEQYF. The DNA of the CDR3 is TGTGCCAGCTCACCCGGGACAGGGTTCACCTACGAGCAGTACTTC.

This chain's CDR3 is CASSSFYEQYF. The CDR3 nucleotides are TGTGCCAGCAGCTCATTTTACGAGCAGTACTTC. This chain uses TRBV4-2 with TRBJ2-7; D remains unclear. From germline, CDR1 is LGHNA and CDR2 YNFKEQ. Deletions cut 5 bases from V and 4 bases from J, with 6 bases between. This CDR3 comprises 11 residues.

This rearrangement joins TRBV19 to TRBJ2-6, with D perhaps matching TRBD2 (6 bases). Trimming removed 7 bases from V and 2 bases from J, with 15 bases in between. CDR3 length: 16 residues. From germline, CDR1 is LNHDA and CDR2 SQIVND (reference sequence). The CDR3 here is CASTAGSPAGANVLTF. Written as DNA, the CDR3 is TGTGCCAGTACGGCCGGGAGTCCGGCTGGGGCCAACGTCCTGACTTTC.

The genes are TRBV4-1 and TRBJ1-4; D not certain. Germline V gene sequence: CDR1 MGHRA, CDR2 YSYEKL. Trimming took 0 bases from V and 3 from J, leaving 5 bases between them. The CDR3 totals 14 residues. CDR3 amino acids: CASSQDPANEKLFF. For the CDR3, the DNA is TGCGCCAGCAGCCAAGATCCAGCTAATGAAAAACTGTTTTTT.

This sequence joins TRBV6-4 and TRBJ1-1; a weak D match, TRBD1 (6 bases). Trimming pared 2 bases from V and 8 bases from J, leaving 9 bases between. The CDR3 has 12 amino acids. Germline V gene data show CDR1 as MRHNA and CDR2 as SNTAGT. The CDR3 reads CASSDRQGEAFF. The CDR3 DNA reads TGTGCCAGCAGTGACAGGCAGGGGGAAGCTTTCTTT.

This clone occurred once. The V gene is TRBV9, the J gene TRBJ2-3, with TRBD2 as a possible D gene (5 bases). This CDR3 comprises 15 residues. Trimming stripped 0 bases from V and 2 bases from J, with 10 bases between. Per germline, CDR1 SGDLS and CDR2 YYNGEE. CDR3 sequence: CASSVASRYTDTQYF. CDR3 sequence (DNA): TGTGCCAGCAGCGTAGCTAGCCGATACACAGATACGCAGTATTTT.

This chain joins TRBV16 and TRBJ1-2; possible D gene TRBD1, 5 bases. CDR3 size: 16 residues. Per germline, CDR1 KGHSY and CDR2 FQNENV. V dropped 0 bases and J dropped 7 bases, with 18 bases sitting between them. The CDR3 DNA is TGTGCCAGCAGCCAATCGATGACCCAGGGAGGAGGTGGCTACACCTTC. Translated, it gives CASSQSMTQGGGGYTF.

The chain links TRBV9 to TRBJ1-1; 9 positions match TRBD1. With 2 bases clipped from V and 10 bases from J, the junction kept 9 bases outside the gene matches. The CDR3 spans 14 residues. Germline CDR1 and CDR2: SGDLS and YYNGEE. CDR3: CASSVEGQGEGAFF. The DNA of the CDR3 is TGTGCCAGCAGCGTCGAGGGACAGGGAGAGGGAGCTTTCTTT. Full variable domain (rest looked up from reference TRBV9 and TRBJ1-1): DSGVTQTPKHLITATGQRVTLRCSPRSGDLSVYWYQQSLDQGLQFLIQYYNGEERAKGNILERFSAQQFPDLHSELNLSSLELGDSALYFCASSVEGQGEGAFFGQGTRLTVV.

The rearrangement uses TRBV7-2 and TRBJ1-5, with TRBD1 identical over 9 bases. CDR1 and CDR2 (germline): SGHTA, FQGNSA. V shed 4 bases and J 5 bases; nucleotides not matched to a gene: 6. CDR3 length equals 15 residues. The CDR3 DNA follows: TGTGCCAGCAGCTCACGGGACAGGGATGATCAGCCCCAGCATTTT. This translates into CASSSRDRDDQPQHF. Full variable domain (remainder filled in from reference TRBV7-2 and TRBJ1-5): GAGVSQSPSNKVTEKGKDVELRCDPISGHTALYWYRQSLGQGLEFLIYFQGNSAPDKSGLPSDRFSAERTGGSVSTLTIQRTQQEDSAVYLCASSSRDRDDQPQHFGDGTRLSIL.

The V and J genes are TRBV7-3 and TRBJ1-6, with 9 bases matching TRBD1. The CDR3 runs to 15 residues. The junction had 8 bases not matched to a gene; V was cut back by 5 bases and J by 9 bases. Germline V gene data show CDR1 as SGHTA and CDR2 as FQGTGA. The CDR3 loop reads CASSPTGQGSSPLHF. The CDR3, as DNA: TGTGCCAGCAGCCCAACGGGACAGGGAAGTTCACCCCTCCACTTT.

The rearrangement links TRBV7-3 to TRBJ1-6, with D perhaps matching TRBD1 (5 bases). Germline V gene sequence: CDR1 SGHTA, CDR2 FQGTGA. The CDR3 totals 16 residues. The V gene lost 5 bases and the J gene lost 9 bases, with 20 bases spanning the gap. In DNA form, the CDR3 reads TGTGCCAGCAGCCCCAAGTCCGGGGGGAAAGGTTCACCCCTCCACTTT. Translation: CASSPKSGGKGSPLHF.

This clone was counted once. The genes are TRBV5-4 and TRBJ2-1, with D possibly being TRBD1 (5 bases). Germline V gene data show CDR1 as SGHNT and CDR2 as YYREEE (reference sequence). The CDR3 covers 16 residues. Trimming left V 4 bases short and J 6 bases short, with 20 bases between. CDR3 sequence: CASSLVLTANSNEQFF. The CDR3 DNA reads as TGTGCCAGCAGCCTCGTTCTGACAGCCAATTCCAATGAGCAGTTCTTC.

The rearrangement links TRBV7-2 to TRBJ2-5; 10 nucleotides align to TRBD1. CDR3 length equals 15 residues. Germline CDR1 SGHTA, CDR2 FQGNSA. Trimming removed 7 bases from V and 5 bases from J; junction bases left unmatched: 10. The CDR3 sequence is CASNQAGTGAETQYF. CDR3 nucleotides: TGTGCCAGCAACCAAGCCGGGACAGGGGCCGAGACCCAGTACTTC.

The chain recombines TRBV6-5 with TRBJ2-7; weak D call: TRBD2 (5 bases). This CDR3 is 14 amino acids long. The V end lost 3 bases, the J end lost 2 bases, and 11 bases lay between the germline ends. Germline V gives CDR1 MNHEY, CDR2 SVGAGI. The CDR3 sequence: CASSYQRGTYEQYF. For the CDR3, the DNA is TGTGCCAGCAGTTATCAACGGGGTACCTACGAGCAGTACTTC.